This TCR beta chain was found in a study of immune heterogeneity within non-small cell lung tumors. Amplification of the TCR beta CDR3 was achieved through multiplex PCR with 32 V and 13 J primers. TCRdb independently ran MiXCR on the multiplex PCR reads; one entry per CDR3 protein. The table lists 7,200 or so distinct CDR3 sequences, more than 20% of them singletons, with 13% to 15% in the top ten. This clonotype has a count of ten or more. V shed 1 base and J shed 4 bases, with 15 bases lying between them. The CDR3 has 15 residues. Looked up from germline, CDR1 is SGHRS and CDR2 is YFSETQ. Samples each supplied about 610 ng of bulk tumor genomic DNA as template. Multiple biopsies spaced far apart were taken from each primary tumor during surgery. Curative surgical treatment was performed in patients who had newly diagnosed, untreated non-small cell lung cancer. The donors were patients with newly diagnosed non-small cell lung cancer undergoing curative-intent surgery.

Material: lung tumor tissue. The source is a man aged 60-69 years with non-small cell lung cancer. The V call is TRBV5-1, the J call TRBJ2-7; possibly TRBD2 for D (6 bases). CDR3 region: CASSLSAGGEYEQYF. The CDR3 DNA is TGCGCCAGCAGCTTGTCAGCGGGCGGGGAATACGAGCAGTACTTC.